This TCR beta chain was found in a study of OX40 agonist ivuxolimab in advanced cancers. Study overall: Partial response was recorded in three patients: one hepatocellular carcinoma and two cutaneous melanoma cases.

This clone occurred once. This CDR3 is 16 amino acids long. V gave up 4 bases and J gave up 8 bases; unmatched junction bases: 15. Germline V gene lookup returns CDR1 GTSNPN and CDR2 SVGIG (reference sequence). The assay was immunoSEQ multiplex PCR, and TCRdb's table has in-frame clones only and misses some. Here the sample spans roughly 56,000 clones, roughly 85% being singletons. The input for sequencing was CD4+ or CD8+ T cells sorted from blood, taken in a trial of the OX40 agonist ivuxolimab. The chain carries TRBV30 and TRBJ2-4; 9 positions match TRBD2. This TCR derives from an adult with an advanced solid tumor such as melanoma, head and neck, liver or kidney cancer. The CDR3 spells CAWTPGREGLWYIQYF. The CDR3, as DNA: TGTGCCTGGACCCCCGGGCGGGAGGGCCTCTGGTACATTCAGTACTTC.